Following are 27 T cell receptor beta chains from one sample sequenced in a study of T cell repertoires in cytomegalovirus infection. TCRdb re-called the reads through MiXCR, storing one row per CDR3 protein. There are about 570,000 distinct CDR3 sequences in the sample; 40% occur only once, and around 50% lies in the top ten. These receptors lack a known antigen. The material sequenced was cultured PBMCs, taken from culture after CMV antigen stimulation. These receptors were obtained from a human donor in good health (CMV status not recorded). Some clones in this sample may be carry-over from other donors' samples.

Many counts were recorded for this clonotype. V and J are TRBV7-2 and TRBJ1-2; perhaps TRBD1 as D (6 bases). V was trimmed by 5 bases and J by 4 bases, leaving 14 bases between them. CDR3 size: 14 residues. The germline V gene encodes CDR1 SGHTA and CDR2 FQGNSA. The DNA of the CDR3 is TGTGCCAGCAGCCCGGGGGGGGCGATCTATGGCTACACCTTC. As protein: CASSPGGAIYGYTF.

This clonotype has a handful of counts. This sequence joins TRBV6-5 and TRBJ1-1; the D is unclear. The CDR3 covers 13 residues. CDR1 is MNHEY, CDR2 SVGAGI, per germline. V lost 6 bases to trimming and J lost 1 base, with 9 bases between them. The chain's CDR3 is CASRKGSNTEAFF. The CDR3 DNA sequence: TGTGCCAGCAGAAAGGGATCGAACACTGAAGCTTTCTTT.

The CDR3 loop is CASSPSLRPAEAFF. In DNA form, the CDR3 reads TGTGCCAGCAGCCCCTCCCTCCGGCCCGCTGAAGCTTTCTTT. The chain is built from TRBV7-9 and TRBJ1-1; D is unresolved. Trimming took 5 bases from V and 6 from J, leaving 16 bases between them. The CDR3 is made up of 14 amino acids. Per the germline V gene, CDR1 is SEHNR and CDR2 is FQNEAQ (reference sequence).

The chain employs TRBV7-9 and TRBJ2-5; D not resolved. V lost 6 bases to trimming and J lost 5 bases, with 7 bases between them. This CDR3 has 11 amino acids. Germline loops: CDR1 SEHNR, CDR2 FQNEAQ (reference sequence). The CDR3 reads CASRSEETQYF. As DNA, the CDR3 is TGTGCCAGCAGATCGGAGGAGACCCAGTACTTC.

This clonotype was observed once. The chain links TRBV4-1 to TRBJ2-3, with TRBD2 identical over 10 bases. J was trimmed by 4 bases and V by 0 bases; bases with no gene match: 1. The germline V gene encodes CDR1 MGHRA and CDR2 YSYEKL. The CDR3 runs 15 residues. The CDR3, as DNA: TGCGCCAGCAGCCAAGATACTAGCGGGGCAGATACGCAGTATTTT. Amino acid sequence: CASSQDTSGADTQYF.

The CDR3 DNA is TGTGCCAGCAGCACGGGACTAGAATACAATGAGCAGTTCTTC. Protein product: CASSTGLEYNEQFF. The V call is TRBV5-3, the J call TRBJ2-1, with 8 nucleotides matching TRBD2. TRBV5-3 is filed as an ORF, its function uncertain. Unmatched junction bases numbered 8, after V lost 8 bases and J lost 4 bases. This CDR3 spans 14 amino acids.

This clonotype has just a few counts. The chain joins TRBV12-3 or TRBV12-4 to TRBJ2-3, with D maybe TRBD2 (5 bases). CDR3 length equals 15 residues. Trimming removed 3 bases at V and 5 bases at J, with 15 bases between. This chain's CDR3 is CASSFPRGTEDTQYF. The DNA for the CDR3 is TGTGCCAGCAGTTTCCCCCGGGGAACGGAAGATACGCAGTATTTT.

This sequence joins TRBV6-1 and TRBJ2-1; 11 bases map to TRBD2. Per germline, CDR1 MNHNS and CDR2 SASEGT. V shed 6 bases, J shed 7 bases, and the junction held 11 bases outside the gene matches. The CDR3 is made up of 16 amino acids. As DNA, the CDR3 is TGTGCCAGCAGGGGACTAGCGGTAGGGGGGGGGAATGAGCAGTTCTTC. Translation gives CASRGLAVGGGNEQFF.

The chain links TRBV7-6 to TRBJ2-1; D may match TRBD1 or TRBD2 (6 bases each). The CDR3 is 14 residues long. V was clipped by 5 bases and J by 8 bases, with 16 bases between them. In germline, CDR1 is SGHVS, CDR2 FNYEAQ. The CDR3 DNA sequence: TGTGCCAGCAGCCACACTAGGGGGGCGGATGAGCAGTTCTTC. Translating it yields CASSHTRGADEQFF.

This clonotype was detected only a few times. V is TRBV6-5 and J is TRBJ2-7; possibly TRBD1 or TRBD2 for D (5 bases each). V lost 6 bases, J lost 6 bases, and 15 bases lay in between. The CDR3 runs to 13 residues. The germline V gene encodes CDR1 MNHEY and CDR2 SVGAGI. CDR3 DNA: TGTGCCAGCAGCCGGGGCGGTCTGGGCGAGCAGTACTTC. The encoded protein is CASSRGGLGEQYF.

The rearrangement links TRBV7-2 to TRBJ1-5, with D tentatively TRBD1 (5 bases). From germline, CDR1 is SGHTA and CDR2 FQGNSA. V lost 2 bases, J lost 2 bases, and 13 bases lay in between. The CDR3 is made up of 16 amino acids. The CDR3 bases are TGTGCCAGCAGCTTATCGGGGGACGCAGGCAATCAGCCCCAGCATTTT. As protein: CASSLSGDAGNQPQHF.

This clonotype was detected a few times. The rearrangement links TRBV12-3 or TRBV12-4 to TRBJ2-3; no definite D call. CDR3 size: 15 residues. V dropped 7 bases and J dropped 0 bases, with 14 bases sitting between them. Here the CDR3 DNA reads TGTGCCAGCACCCTGGGCGGCGGCAGCACAGATACGCAGTATTTT. It translates to CASTLGGGSTDTQYF.

This chain connects TRBV7-2 to TRBJ1-2; D is ambiguous. The germline gives CDR1 SGHTA, CDR2 FQGNSA. The CDR3 consists of 14 residues. The germline V and J ends were trimmed by 4 bases and 4 bases, with 13 bases remaining between them. CDR3: CASSSPLRVYGYTF. The CDR3 bases are TGTGCCAGCAGCTCCCCGTTGAGGGTCTATGGCTACACCTTC.

This clonotype was observed a handful of times. This rearrangement joins TRBV20-1 to TRBJ2-1; the D is unclear. Per germline, CDR1 DFQATT and CDR2 SNEGSKA (reference sequence). Trimming left V 5 bases short and J 3 bases short, with 20 bases between. The CDR3 spans 16 residues. CDR3 in DNA: TGCAGTGCTGCCGATCGTAGAGCGAGGAACTACAATGAGCAGTTCTTC. This codes for CSAADRRARNYNEQFF.

This clonotype was counted only a few times. The chain joins TRBV10-3 to TRBJ1-2, with no clear D. The CDR3 extends over 13 amino acids. The germline V gene encodes CDR1 ENHRY and CDR2 SYGVKD. Between the trimmed V and J ends, which lost 5 bases and 4 bases, there was a span of 11 bases. CDR3 in amino acids: CAISSFLVYGYTF. The CDR3 nucleotides are TGTGCCATCAGTTCGTTTCTTGTCTATGGCTACACCTTC.

The chain couples TRBV4-1 to TRBJ1-1; no definite D call. This CDR3 has 14 amino acids. Germline CDR1 reads MGHRA; CDR2 reads YSYEKL. Trimming stripped 4 bases from V and 1 base from J, with 10 bases between. The CDR3 loop is CASSRLWGNTEAFF. CDR3 bases: TGCGCCAGCAGCCGGCTTTGGGGGAACACTGAAGCTTTCTTT.

The chain combines TRBV2 with TRBJ2-3; D gene ambiguous. The CDR3 has 13 residues. Germline V gene data show CDR1 as SNHLY and CDR2 as FYNNEI. V was clipped by 7 bases and J by 1 base, with 9 bases between them. The CDR3 nucleotides read TGTGCCAGCAATAAGGGCGGCACAGATACGCAGTATTTT. Translated, it gives CASNKGGTDTQYF. Combining the CDR3 with reference TRBV2 and TRBJ2-3 gives the whole variable domain EPEVTQTPSHQVTQMGQEVILRCVPISNHLYFYWYRQILGQKVEFLVSFYNNEISEKSEIFDDQFSVERPDGSNFTLKIRSTKLEDSAMYFCASNKGGTDTQYFGPGTRLTVL.

V usage is TRBV20-1 and J usage is TRBJ2-2, with 7 positions matching TRBD2. Germline V CDR1 and CDR2: DFQATT, SNEGSKA (reference sequence). The CDR3 consists of 14 residues. Losses at the gene ends were 5 bases for V and 0 bases for J; bases not matched to a gene: 3. The CDR3 region has the DNA TGCAGTGCTGCTCTAGCGGCGAACACCGGGGAGCTGTTTTTT. It yields the protein CSAALAANTGELFF.

This clonotype was seen more than once but under ten times. The genes are TRBV6-1 and TRBJ2-1; D gene uncertain. This CDR3 is built from 15 residues. V lost 1 base and J 0 bases, leaving 7 bases between the germline ends. Germline lookup yields CDR1 MNHNS and CDR2 SASEGT. The CDR3 spells CASSEVGNSYNEQFF. CDR3 bases: TGTGCCAGCAGTGAAGTAGGGAACTCCTACAATGAGCAGTTCTTC.

The V and J genes are TRBV6-6 and TRBJ1-4; 8 nucleotides match TRBD1. The V gene's germline CDR1 is MNHNY and CDR2 SVGAGI (reference sequence). This CDR3 is built from 15 residues. V lost 6 bases to trimming and J lost 4 bases; unmatched junction nucleotides: 7. Here the CDR3 reads CASRPRTGINEKLFF. The CDR3 DNA sequence: TGTGCCAGCAGGCCACGGACAGGGATTAATGAAAAACTGTTTTTT.

This clonotype was recorded a few times. This chain joins TRBV7-2 and TRBJ1-3; 7 nucleotides agree with TRBD1. With V trimmed by 1 base and J by 9 bases, 15 bases remained unmatched. The CDR3 runs 17 residues. CDR1 and CDR2 from the germline V gene are SGHTA and FQGNSA. The CDR3 DNA follows: TGTGCCAGCAGCTTAGGCGGGACAGCCTCAGGGTTAGGCACCATATATTTT. Translation gives CASSLGGTASGLGTIYF.

This clonotype was observed a handful of times. This CDR3 is CASSLRAGYYEQYF. The CDR3 DNA is TGTGCCAGCAGCTTACGGGCAGGGTACTACGAGCAGTACTTC. The chain links TRBV7-6 to TRBJ2-7, with a tentative D call TRBD1 (5 bases). This CDR3 is built from 14 residues. Germline V gene data show CDR1 as SGHVS and CDR2 as FNYEAQ. V gave up 2 bases and J gave up 3 bases, with 11 bases separating them.

The genes are TRBV7-6 and TRBJ1-6; a weak D match, TRBD1 (5 bases). Deletions cut 5 bases from V and 8 bases from J, with 13 bases between. Germline V gene lookup returns CDR1 SGHVS and CDR2 FNYEAQ. The CDR3 consists of 14 residues. For the CDR3, the DNA is TGTGCCAGCAGCCCGACGGGGGACGATTCACCCCTCCACTTT. Protein: CASSPTGDDSPLHF.

This clonotype has only a few counts. The rearrangement joins TRBV7-8 to TRBJ2-3, with D hard to call. V was cut by 3 bases and J by 3 bases, with 13 bases left in between. The CDR3 runs to 15 residues. Germline V lookup: CDR1 SGHVS, CDR2 FQNEAQ. CDR3 loop: CASSFSVSSTDTQYF. The DNA of the CDR3 is TGTGCCAGCAGCTTTTCGGTCTCCTCGACAGATACGCAGTATTTT.

The rearrangement uses TRBV28 and TRBJ2-3; 9 bases map to TRBD2. V shed 6 bases, J shed 5 bases, and the junction held 9 bases outside the gene matches. The CDR3 is made up of 15 amino acids. Germline V CDR1 and CDR2: MDHEN, SYDVKM. CDR3 sequence reads: CASRLAGFDEDTQYF. In nucleotides, the CDR3 is TGTGCCAGCAGGCTAGCGGGGTTCGATGAAGATACGCAGTATTTT.

Here the CDR3 reads CSARGAGNTDTQYF. In DNA, the CDR3 is TGCAGTGCTCGAGGGGCGGGGAACACAGATACGCAGTATTTT. This chain links TRBV20-1 with TRBJ2-3; maybe TRBD2 (6 bases). Per germline, CDR1 DFQATT and CDR2 SNEGSKA (reference sequence). V was shortened by 5 bases and J by 2 bases, with 14 bases between the two germline ends. This CDR3 contains 14 residues.

This chain links TRBV6-8 with TRBJ1-3; maybe TRBD1 (5 bases). In germline, CDR1 is MNHGY, CDR2 SAAAGT. V was cut by 6 bases and J by 3 bases, with 27 bases left in between. This CDR3 is 19 amino acids long. In DNA form, the CDR3 reads TGTGCCAGCAGAGCGGCGGGCAGTGGGACCCCTCGCCGTGGAAACACCATATATTTT. It translates to CASRAAGSGTPRRGNTIYF.